The T cell receptor beta chain under discussion was sequenced for a study of T cell clonality in common variable immunodeficiency. Generated by immunoSEQ multiplex PCR, the TCRdb table keeps only in-frame clones and is missing some. This sample shows about 40,000 clones and no singletons; roughly 1.9% rests with the ten largest. This clone was seen many times. The read halts 3 residues ahead of the CDR3 end, with the missing end drawn from the germline J gene. The CDR3 spans 14 residues. Germline CDR1 reads SGHTA; CDR2 reads FQGNSA. The V end was cut by 4 bases, the J end by 6 bases, with 12 bases between.

Input material: peripheral blood mononuclear cells. The rearrangement uses TRBV7-2 and TRBJ2-2, with D unclear. The sequence derives from a person aged 18 to 75 in good health. The CDR3 is CASSSRLGAGELFF. CDR3 DNA (partial): TGTGCCAGCAGCTCGCGTTTGGGCGCCGGGGAG.